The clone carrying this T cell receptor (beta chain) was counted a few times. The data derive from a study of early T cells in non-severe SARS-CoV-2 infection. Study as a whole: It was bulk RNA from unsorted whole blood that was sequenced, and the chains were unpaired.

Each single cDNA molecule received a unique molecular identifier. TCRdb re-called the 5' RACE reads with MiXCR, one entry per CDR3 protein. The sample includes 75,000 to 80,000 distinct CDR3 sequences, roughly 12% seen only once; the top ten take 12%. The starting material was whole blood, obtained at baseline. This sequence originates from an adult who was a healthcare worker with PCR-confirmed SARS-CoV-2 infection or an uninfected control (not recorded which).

Here the CDR3 reads CASSPGGPLNTEAFF. As DNA, the CDR3 is TGTGCCAGCTCACCAGGGGGCCCCCTGAACACTGAAGCTTTCTTT. The chain combines TRBV18 with TRBJ1-1, with D maybe TRBD1 (6 bases). There are 15 residues in the CDR3. Germline V gives CDR1 KGHSH, CDR2 LQKENI. V was clipped by 2 bases and J by 0 bases, with 10 bases between them.